Below are 10 T cell receptor beta chains sequenced from a single sample in a study of cytomegalovirus exposure and HLA in healthy donors. TCRdb keeps only in-frame clones here, not all; method: immunoSEQ multiplex PCR. The repertoire includes 150,000 to 200,000 clones, around 86% of them detected once, and 6% to 8% sits in the top ten. The sample taken for sequencing was PBMCs. These TCRs come from a man aged 25 to 40 in good health and CMV-seropositive.

A single count supports this clone. The chain couples TRBV6-5 to TRBJ1-1; D is unclear. Germline V gene data show CDR1 as MNHEY and CDR2 as SVGAGI. The CDR3 consists of 14 residues. Trimming pared 7 bases from V and 0 bases from J, leaving 12 bases between. In nucleotides, the CDR3 is TGTGCCAGCACCCTAGGGCGGTTGAACACTGAAGCTTTCTTT. Translation: CASTLGRLNTEAFF.

The chain has TRBV30 and TRBJ2-5; D call uncertain. This CDR3 is built from 14 residues. V was clipped by 0 bases and J by 0 bases, with 8 bases between them. Germline V CDR1 and CDR2: GTSNPN, SVGIG (reference sequence). The CDR3 nucleotides read TGTGCCTGGAGTGTTGGAGACAACCAAGAGACCCAGTACTTC. It specifies CAWSVGDNQETQYF.

J is TRBJ1-5 and V is TRBV7-7; D remains ambiguous. The CDR3 is 13 amino acids. V was shortened by 2 bases and J by 7 bases, with 9 bases between the two germline ends. CDR1 SSHAT and CDR2 FNYEAQ come from the germline V gene (reference sequence). The CDR3, as DNA: TGTGCCAGCAGCTTATCCGACGGGCAGCCCCAGCATTTT. Encoded protein: CASSLSDGQPQHF.

V and J are TRBV19 and TRBJ1-2; possible D gene TRBD1, 5 bases. The CDR3 runs 16 residues. Germline V gene lookup returns CDR1 LNHDA and CDR2 SQIVND (reference sequence). The germline V and J ends were trimmed by 5 bases and 5 bases, with 21 bases remaining between them. CDR3 sequence (DNA): TGTGCCAGTAGTGGCAACTCCGGGACCAGACGTTATGGCTACACCTTC. This translates into CASSGNSGTRRYGYTF.

This rearrangement joins TRBV2 to TRBJ1-1; 7 bases are a match to TRBD1. Germline V CDR1 and CDR2: SNHLY, FYNNEI. Trimming took 4 bases from V and 2 from J; bases not matched to a gene: 4. The CDR3 spans 14 residues. CDR3: CASSARQGNTEAFF. The CDR3 DNA reads TGTGCCAGCAGTGCGCGACAGGGAAACACTGAAGCTTTCTTT.

The V and J genes are TRBV5-1 and TRBJ2-1; 11 positions match TRBD1. This CDR3 is 15 amino acids long. With 1 base clipped from V and 9 bases from J, the junction kept 6 bases outside the gene matches. CDR1 SGHRS and CDR2 YFSETQ come from the germline V gene. For the CDR3, the DNA is TGCGCCAGCAGCTTGTCCGGACAGGGGGCCGGTGAGCAGTTCTTC. It translates to CASSLSGQGAGEQFF.

This chain joins TRBV9 and TRBJ1-4, with D uncertain. V lost 4 bases and J lost 7, with 14 bases in between. The CDR3 is 14 amino acids. Germline V gives CDR1 SGDLS, CDR2 YYNGEE. The CDR3 nucleotides are TGTGCCAGCAGCCTCCCGGGAGGAGGTGAAAAACTGTTTTTT. Amino acids: CASSLPGGGEKLFF.

The chain has TRBV6-6 and TRBJ2-7; TRBD1 or TRBD2 may be the D gene (5 bases each). This CDR3 spans 15 amino acids. The germline gives CDR1 MNHNY, CDR2 SVGAGI (reference sequence). V was shortened by 1 base and J by 0 bases, with 10 bases between the two germline ends. This chain's CDR3 is CASSYYTGTSYEQYF. Here the CDR3 DNA reads TGTGCCAGCAGTTACTATACCGGGACCTCCTACGAGCAGTACTTC.

The J gene is TRBJ2-7, the V gene TRBV6-6; D unresolved. The CDR3 is 15 amino acids. Trimming removed 4 bases from V and 2 bases from J, with 15 bases in between. Germline-derived CDR1 and CDR2 are MNHNY and SVGAGI (reference sequence). CDR3 sequence reads: CASSSNYLGTYEQYF. CDR3 DNA sequence: TGTGCCAGCAGTTCCAATTACTTGGGGACCTACGAGCAGTACTTC.

J is TRBJ2-2 and V is TRBV6-5; no clear D gene. Germline loops: CDR1 MNHEY, CDR2 SVGAGI. The CDR3 has 14 amino acids. V was clipped by 2 bases and J by 5 bases, with 9 bases between them. CDR3 nucleotide sequence: TGTGCCAGCAGTTACAGGGAAGGAACCGGGGAGCTGTTTTTT. The encoded protein is CASSYREGTGELFF.